This T cell receptor (beta chain) was recorded in a study of response to subunit inactivated influenza vaccine. General study points: The authors suggested that every seasonal influenza vaccination recruits few new T cells.

TCRdb reprocessed the RT-PCR reads via MiXCR and lists one record per CDR3 protein. The sample records around 540,000 distinct CDR3 sequences, about 11% being singletons. As to this clonotype: Its antigen remains unidentified.

CDR3 length: 12 residues. Germline lookup yields CDR1 SGHVS and CDR2 FNYEAQ. V dropped 5 bases and J dropped 12; count of bases not matched to a gene: 9. This chain uses TRBV7-6 with TRBJ2-7; 8 bases line up with TRBD1. Material: PBMCs from blood, obtained on the day of vaccination. This sequence was found in a middle-aged man who received an inactivated influenza vaccine. CDR3 in amino acids: CASSANRGVVYF. The CDR3, as DNA: TGTGCCAGCAGCGCAAACAGGGGGGTGGTGTACTTC.